This T cell receptor beta chain was captured in a study of blood T cell repertoires in COVID-19 (TCRdb year 2020). Study-wide context: Collaborator samples came from the United States, Italy and Spain and covered acute and convalescent phases of COVID-19. The material from the prospective study consisted of cDNA or gDNA derived from T cells, B-cell-depleted T cells, or PBMCs. Subjects who had been exposed to COVID-19, were actively infected with it, or had recovered from it provided the deeply sampled blood TCRbeta repertoires that made up the dataset. The repertoires were made available in a free public database intended to serve as a resource for research on the immune response to SARS-CoV-2. The samples were drawn from two sources: the first 160 participants of the ongoing ImmuneRACE study, and 1,200 or so subjects contributed by 6 global collaborators. A de-identified subject ID, COVID-19 status, age in years and sex were almost always included in the sample metadata. Where HLA class I and class II types were available, the types were taken from metadata supplied by the sample provider, not from assay-based typing. The paper as a whole reports these results and caveats: The quantity of clinical and demographic metadata differed by source and by participant and was supplied without curation.

TCRbeta CDR3 regions were amplified from genomic DNA by means of the immunoSEQ Assay, a bias-controlled multiplex PCR. In the paper's pipeline: Nucleated cell counts per sample were estimated from amplification of reference gene primers within the assay. Sequence reads were collapsed and filtered to measure the absolute abundance of every unique TCRbeta CDR3 rearrangement. Productive Simpson clonality was computed per sample as the square root of Simpson's diversity index over productive rearrangements. Not all clones reach the TCRdb copy of this immuneACCESS table, which keeps in-frame sequences only. Checked studies attribute under half of the gap to unresolved V genes and leave the rest unexplained. That table supplies the V and J calls and clone size; D and trimming were determined from the DNA. The sample profile shows a few hundred thousand clones; 87% of them were found once. Jointly, the top ten make up about a tenth of the sample.

In its sample, this clone was seen once. No cognate antigen has been identified for it. Base-call qualities are not available, and no considerably larger clone is one nucleotide away. This sample includes further DNA sequences coding for the same CDR3. CDR1 and CDR2 (SGHTA, FQGNSA) derive from the germline V gene. Reading from cysteine to phenylalanine, the CDR3 counts 11 amino acids. Kept here is only the CDR3 DNA, which spans 33 bases and is read in frame from base 1. V loses 5 bases, J loses 2 bases, and the germline ends lie 4 bases apart. Enrolling through a virtual design, the prospective study's participants ranged in age from about 18 to 89 years and lived across 24 United States geographic areas. In the prospective study, participants were assigned to cohorts based on the clinical history participants reported in a screening survey and a study questionnaire. Each participant in the prospective study had whole blood, serum and a nasopharyngeal or oropharyngeal swab collected by mobile phlebotomists. Prospective study participants could optionally give additional blood draws and questionnaires over an approximately 2-month period. Before DNA extraction, prospective study blood samples were shipped either frozen or at room temperature.

The material sequenced was PBMCs or T cells enriched from blood (not recorded which). The chain employs TRBV7-2 and TRBJ2-7; the D gene cannot be named for sure. This receptor was obtained from a man between 18 and 35 years old with acute COVID-19. The CDR3 loop reads CASSPAYEQYF. The DNA sequence follows: TGTGCCAGCAGCCCTGCCTACGAGCAGTACTTC.